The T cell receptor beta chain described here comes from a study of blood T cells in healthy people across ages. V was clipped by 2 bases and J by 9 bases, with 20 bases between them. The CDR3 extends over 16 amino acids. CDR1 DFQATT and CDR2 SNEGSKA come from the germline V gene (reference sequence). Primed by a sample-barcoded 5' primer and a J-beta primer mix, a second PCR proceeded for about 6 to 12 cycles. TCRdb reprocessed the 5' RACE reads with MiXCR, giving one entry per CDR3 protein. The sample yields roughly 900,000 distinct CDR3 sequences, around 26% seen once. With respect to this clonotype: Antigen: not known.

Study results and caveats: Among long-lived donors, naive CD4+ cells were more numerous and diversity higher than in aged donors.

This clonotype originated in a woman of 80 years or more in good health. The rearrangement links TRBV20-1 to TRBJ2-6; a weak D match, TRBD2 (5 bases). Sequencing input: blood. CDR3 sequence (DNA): TGCAGTGCTAGATCTCCGGGGTTACGCTCGATCAACGTCCTGACTTTC. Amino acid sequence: CSARSPGLRSINVLTF.